This T cell receptor beta chain comes out of a study of pediatric ulcerative colitis. During colonoscopy, one to two rectal pinch biopsies were collected. On this clone itself: Its antigen remains unidentified.

The assay was run at survey level. Only in-frame clones appear in the TCRdb table, and some are missing; sequencing was by immunoSEQ multiplex PCR. The sample includes 40,000 to 55,000 clones, about four fifths of them seen just once. Study-level points and caveats: All ulcerative colitis patients, but no controls, carried two rectal clonotypes.

This receptor was taken from a girl aged 5 to 17 with moderate ulcerative colitis. Sequences were obtained from gut tissue.

CDR3 nucleotides: TGTGCCTGGAGTTCCATGGGGCGGAGTGAGCAGTACTTC. Protein sequence: CAWSSMGRSEQYF. The chain is built from TRBV30 and TRBJ2-7; possibly TRBD1 for D (5 bases). Trimming cost V 2 bases and J 7 bases, with 15 bases left between them. The CDR3 spans 13 residues. CDR1 is GTSNPN, CDR2 SVGIG, per germline (reference sequence).